This TCR beta chain came from a study of blood T cell repertoires in COVID-19. At the level of the study: T cells, B-cell-depleted T cells, or PBMCs provided the cDNA or gDNA that served as material.

Study processing details: How many nucleated cells were present was estimated from reference gene primer amplification. Some clones are missing from TCRdb's copy, which holds only in-frame ones; the method was immunoSEQ multiplex PCR. V, J and clone size derive from that table, while D and trimming were established from the DNA sequence. The sample yields under 50,000 clones, around three quarters seen once. Sequencing was performed on peripheral blood. The receptor was isolated from an older man with active or convalescent COVID-19.

The CDR3 coding sequence is TGTGCCAGCAGCCCACTGTTGGGGACAGGGGGCGATGAGCAGTTCTTC. This encodes CASSPLLGTGGDEQFF. The rearrangement links TRBV7-9 to TRBJ2-1; 12 bases map to TRBD1. Unmatched junction bases numbered 10, after V lost 5 bases and J lost 8 bases. The CDR3 has 16 residues. Germline V CDR1 and CDR2: SEHNR, FQNEAQ (reference sequence).